The 30 T cell receptor beta chains in this list originate from one sample, sequenced in a study of blood T cell repertoires in COVID-19. Data came from immunoSEQ multiplex PCR; TCRdb stores just in-frame clones and leaves some out. Among a few hundred thousand clones listed, roughly 83% were seen once. The source material was peripheral blood. The receptors come from a man between 60 and 70 years old who had recovered from COVID-19.

This chain connects TRBV7-8 to TRBJ1-6, with a possible D match to TRBD1 (5 bases). CDR1 and CDR2 from the germline V gene are SGHVS and FQNEAQ. Trimming stripped 2 bases from V and 7 bases from J, with 9 bases between. The CDR3 has 14 residues. The CDR3 DNA reads TGTGCCAGCAGCTTAAACCGACAGAATTCACCCCTCCACTTT. It yields the protein CASSLNRQNSPLHF.

This clone was recorded a few times. This chain connects TRBV5-4 to TRBJ2-2, with 9 bases aligning to TRBD2. The junction had 1 base not matched to a gene; V was cut back by 1 base and J by 0 bases. Germline CDR1 reads SGHNT; CDR2 reads YYREEE (reference sequence). CDR3 length: 16 amino acids. The chain's CDR3 is CASSLRGGANTGELFF. The CDR3 DNA reads as TGTGCCAGCAGCTTGCGCGGGGGGGCGAACACCGGGGAGCTGTTTTTT.

The rearrangement uses TRBV28 and TRBJ1-5, with 8 bases fitting TRBD1. The J segment lost 4 bases and the V segment lost 8 bases, leaving 4 bases of the junction unmatched. The V gene's germline CDR1 is MDHEN and CDR2 SYDVKM. The CDR3 spans 13 residues. The CDR3: CASDRGQNQPQHF. The CDR3 coding sequence is TGTGCCAGCGACAGGGGACAAAATCAGCCCCAGCATTTT.

The chain combines TRBV7-6 with TRBJ2-1; a weak D match, TRBD2 (5 bases). V was shortened by 4 bases and J by 6 bases, with 10 bases between the two germline ends. The germline V gene encodes CDR1 SGHVS and CDR2 FNYEAQ. This CDR3 has 13 residues. The CDR3 nucleotides read TGTGCCAGCAGCTCAAGAGGGTTCAATGAGCAGTTCTTC. This encodes CASSSRGFNEQFF.

This clone was seen a few times. This rearrangement joins TRBV7-2 to TRBJ2-7; TRBD2 aligns across 8 bases. V gave up 1 base and J gave up 4 bases; unmatched junction bases: 3. The germline V gene encodes CDR1 SGHTA and CDR2 FQGNSA. This CDR3 region has 14 residues. CDR3 in amino acids: CASSLVAGRYEQYF. For the CDR3, the DNA is TGTGCCAGCAGCTTAGTAGCGGGGCGATACGAGCAGTACTTC.

In DNA, the CDR3 is TGTGCCAGCAGCTTTCCGGGACAGGGAAAATACGAGCAGTACTTC. It encodes CASSFPGQGKYEQYF. The rearrangement uses TRBV11-1 and TRBJ2-7, with 9 bases aligning to TRBD1. Trimming took 3 bases from V and 4 from J; bases not matched to a gene: 7. This CDR3 region has 15 residues. From germline, CDR1 is SGHAT and CDR2 FQDESV (reference sequence).

This chain links TRBV29-1 with TRBJ2-2, with 13 bases that match TRBD2. Looked up from germline, CDR1 is SQVTM and CDR2 is ANQGSEA. The CDR3 has 18 residues. Germline trimming cut 5 bases from V and 4 bases from J; bases unmatched to any gene: 13. DNA for the CDR3: TGCAGCGTTCGCTACCCGGGACTAGCGGGATGGAGCACCGGGGAGCTGTTTTTT. Translated: CSVRYPGLAGWSTGELFF.

This clone appeared a few times. The chain couples TRBV7-9 to TRBJ1-4, with a possible D match to TRBD1 (6 bases). The length of the CDR3 is 16 residues. V was clipped by 2 bases and J by 8 bases, with 18 bases between them. CDR1 is SEHNR and CDR2 is FQNEAQ in the germline V gene (reference sequence). DNA for the CDR3: TGTGCCAGCAGCTTATACAGGACAGCGGCAGGCGAAAAACTGTTTTTT. This gives the protein CASSLYRTAAGEKLFF.

The chain couples TRBV27 to TRBJ2-1; TRBD2 matches 9 bases. Per germline, CDR1 MNHEY and CDR2 SMNVEV (reference sequence). The ends lost 2 bases at V and 4 bases at J; junction bases unmatched: 3. The CDR3 sequence is 15 residues long. The CDR3: CASSLAGGRYNEQFF. CDR3 coding DNA: TGTGCCAGCAGTTTAGCGGGGGGGCGATACAATGAGCAGTTCTTC.

The V gene is TRBV6-1, the J gene TRBJ2-7; 7 bases align to TRBD2. This CDR3 has 14 residues. Germline values: CDR1 MNHNS, CDR2 SASEGT. The V segment lost 0 bases and the J segment 4 bases; nucleotides outside the gene matches: 3. This CDR3 is CASSEAGGKYEQYF. In nucleotides, the CDR3 is TGTGCCAGCAGTGAAGCGGGAGGGAAATACGAGCAGTACTTC.

This clone is a singleton in its sample. This chain connects TRBV24-1 to TRBJ2-1; TRBD2 aligns across 11 bases. The CDR3 length is 16 residues. Trimming at V came to 4 bases and at J to 8 bases, leaving 9 bases not matched to a gene. Germline CDR1 is KGHDR and CDR2 is SFDVKD. The DNA for the CDR3 is TGTGCCACCAGTGACCCCGGGACTAGCGGAAGCGATGAGCAGTTCTTC. Protein: CATSDPGTSGSDEQFF.

This chain uses TRBV19 with TRBJ1-4; D is perhaps TRBD1 (5 bases). CDR3 size: 15 residues. The V gene lost 6 bases and the J gene lost 5 bases, with 16 bases spanning the gap. Per the germline V gene, CDR1 is LNHDA and CDR2 is SQIVND (reference sequence). DNA of the CDR3: TGTGCCAGTAGGCGCTACCAGGGTTCGAATGAAAAACTGTTTTTT. It translates to CASRRYQGSNEKLFF.

CDR3 nucleotides: TGTGCCAGCAGCTTAGGAGGGTTGGGGAATTCACCCCTCCACTTT. Translating gives CASSLGGLGNSPLHF. This chain joins TRBV11-2 and TRBJ1-6; D uncertain. Germline loops: CDR1 SGHAT, CDR2 FQNNGV. This CDR3 is 15 amino acids long. Trimming removed 1 base at V and 7 bases at J, with 11 bases between. Looking up the rest from reference TRBV11-2 and TRBJ1-6 gives the full variable domain: EAGVAQSPRYKIIEKRQSVAFWCNPISGHATLYWYQQILGQGPKLLIQFQNNGVVDDSQLPKDRFSAERLKGVDSTLKIQPAKLEDSAVYLCASSLGGLGNSPLHFGNGTRLTVT.

CDR3 sequence: CASSLHRLAGGLSTDTQYF. The CDR3 nucleotides read TGTGCCAGCAGCTTGCATCGGCTAGCGGGAGGCCTTAGCACAGATACGCAGTATTTT. The rearrangement links TRBV5-4 to TRBJ2-3; TRBD2 agrees at 11 bases. The CDR3 spans 19 residues. V lost 1 base to trimming and J lost 0 bases; unmatched junction nucleotides: 10. The V gene's germline CDR1 is SGHNT and CDR2 YYREEE (reference sequence).

This sequence joins TRBV15 and TRBJ1-4; weak D call: TRBD1 (5 bases). The CDR3 loop spans 17 amino acids. CDR1 is LNHNV, CDR2 YYDKDF, per germline (reference sequence). V was clipped by 1 base and J by 4 bases, with 16 bases between them. In nucleotides, the CDR3 is TGTGCCACCAGCAGAGGTCTCCGTGCGGGGGATAATGAAAAACTGTTTTTT. Protein sequence: CATSRGLRAGDNEKLFF.

The rearrangement joins TRBV5-4 to TRBJ2-5, with 9 bases matching TRBD2. Trimming at V came to 3 bases and at J to 6 bases, leaving 12 bases not matched to a gene. The germline V gene encodes CDR1 SGHNT and CDR2 YYREEE (reference sequence). The CDR3 consists of 16 residues. CDR3 coding DNA: TGTGCCAGCAGCTCCAACTTTGCGGGGGGGCAAAAGACCCAGTACTTC. Translated, it gives CASSSNFAGGQKTQYF. Together with reference TRBV5-4 and TRBJ2-5, the CDR3 gives the full variable domain: ETGVTQSPTHLIKTRGQQVTLRCSSQSGHNTVSWYQQALGQGPQFIFQYYREEENGRGNFPPRFSGLQFPNYSSELNVNALELDDSALYLCASSSNFAGGQKTQYFGPGTRLLVL.

V is TRBV2 and J is TRBJ2-7; 9 bases align to TRBD1. Germline V gene sequence: CDR1 SNHLY, CDR2 FYNNEI. J lost 6 bases, V lost 4 bases, and 1 base had no gene match. The CDR3 sequence is 12 residues long. CDR3 in amino acids: CASSGTGVEQYF. The CDR3 nucleotides are TGTGCCAGCAGTGGGACAGGGGTCGAGCAGTACTTC.

The rearrangement uses TRBV7-8 and TRBJ2-3; 7 positions agree with TRBD2. The CDR3 loop spans 15 amino acids. In germline, CDR1 is SGHVS, CDR2 FQNEAQ. V dropped 6 bases and J dropped 6; count of bases not matched to a gene: 12. The CDR3 coding sequence is TGTGCCAGCAGAGATCGGCGGGAGAGTTTGGATACGCAGTATTTT. This encodes CASRDRRESLDTQYF. Filled out from reference TRBV7-8 and TRBJ2-3, the complete variable domain reads GAGVSQSPRYKVAKRGQDVALRCDPISGHVSLFWYQQALGQGPEFLTYFQNEAQLDKSGLPSDRFFAERPEGSVSTLKIQRTQQEDSAVYLCASRDRRESLDTQYFGPGTRLTVL.

The J gene is TRBJ1-6, the V gene TRBV28; D ambiguous. Germline-derived CDR1 and CDR2 are MDHEN and SYDVKM. Between the trimmed V and J ends, which lost 6 bases and 0 bases, there was a span of 18 bases. The CDR3 is 18 residues long. The CDR3 is CASRQSRTGSSYNSPLHF. In DNA form, the CDR3 reads TGTGCCAGCAGGCAATCCCGGACGGGGAGCTCCTATAATTCACCCCTCCACTTT. Full variable domain (missing parts from reference TRBV28 and TRBJ1-6): DVKVTQSSRYLVKRTGEKVFLECVQDMDHENMFWYRQDPGLGLRLIYFSYDVKMKEKGDIPEGYSVSREKKERFSLILESASTNQTSMYLCASRQSRTGSSYNSPLHFGNGTRLTVT.

V gene TRBV5-6 combines with J gene TRBJ2-1; TRBD2 matches 9 bases. In germline, CDR1 is SGHDT, CDR2 YYEEEE. The CDR3 runs 17 residues. Trimming took 4 bases from V and 6 from J; bases not matched to a gene: 14. Written as DNA, the CDR3 is TGTGCCAGCAGCGCCAGTTGGGTAGCGGGAGCCCGCAATGAGCAGTTCTTC. This gives the protein CASSASWVAGARNEQFF.

The chain recombines TRBV12-2 with TRBJ1-2; whether TRBD1, the table's D call, matches the DNA was not checked. TRBV12-2 is an annotated pseudogene. CDR3 length: 15 residues. The CDR3 protein is CASRLGGQGGNGYTF. CDR3 nucleotide sequence: TGTGCAAGTCGCTTAGGGGGACAGGGTGGAAATGGCTACACCTTC.

CDR3 protein: CASMSLGRTGELFF. Here the CDR3 DNA reads TGCGCCAGCATGTCGCTGGGGAGGACCGGGGAGCTGTTTTTT. The chain has TRBV5-1 and TRBJ2-2; tentatively, D is TRBD2 (6 bases). The CDR3 is made up of 14 amino acids. Germline CDR1 SGHRS, CDR2 YFSETQ. The ends were cut back, 6 bases at V and 5 bases at J, with 14 bases in the middle.

V is TRBV5-1 and J is TRBJ2-1; 12 nucleotides match TRBD2. The CDR3 has 16 residues. Per the germline V gene, CDR1 is SGHRS and CDR2 is YFSETQ. Trimming cost V 3 bases and J 0 bases; bases outside gene matches: 1. CDR3 sequence reads: CASSWTSGNSYNEQFF. The CDR3 bases are TGCGCCAGCAGCTGGACTAGCGGGAACTCCTACAATGAGCAGTTCTTC.

The chain links TRBV7-9 to TRBJ2-1; 8 bases fit TRBD2. The CDR3 has 15 amino acids. Germline lookup yields CDR1 SEHNR and CDR2 FQNEAQ (reference sequence). J lost 8 bases, V lost 5 bases, and 11 bases had no gene match. This CDR3 is CASSTRQREFYEQFF. CDR3 DNA sequence: TGTGCCAGCAGCACCCGCCAGCGGGAGTTCTATGAGCAGTTCTTC.

V usage is TRBV4-1 and J usage is TRBJ2-7; 8 bases align to TRBD1. Trimming at V came to 1 base and at J to 5 bases, leaving 7 bases not matched to a gene. The V gene's germline CDR1 is MGHRA and CDR2 YSYEKL. CDR3 length: 15 residues. In DNA, the CDR3 is TGCGCCAGCAGCCAAGTGGACAGGGCAATCGACGAGCAGTACTTC. It yields the protein CASSQVDRAIDEQYF.

The V and J genes are TRBV6-5 and TRBJ2-7; TRBD1 is a possible D gene (6 bases). The V end was cut by 6 bases, the J end by 2 bases, with 14 bases between. The germline V gene has CDR1 MNHEY and CDR2 SVGAGI. The CDR3 length is 14 residues. The CDR3 DNA follows: TGTGCCAGCAGAGCCCGGGACATAACCTACGAGCAGTACTTC. It is translated as CASRARDITYEQYF.

The chain links TRBV5-6 to TRBJ1-1; D is undetermined. V dropped 1 base and J dropped 4 bases, with 11 bases sitting between them. This CDR3 region has 14 residues. Germline V lookup: CDR1 SGHDT, CDR2 YYEEEE. As DNA, the CDR3 is TGTGCCAGCAGCTTGTTGGTCCACGGCACTGAAGCTTTCTTT. Its protein is CASSLLVHGTEAFF. Supplemented by reference TRBV5-6 and TRBJ1-1, the full variable domain reads DAGVTQSPTHLIKTRGQQVTLRCSPKSGHDTVSWYQQALGQGPQFIFQYYEEEERQRGNFPDRFSGHQFPNYSSELNVNALLLGDSALYLCASSLLVHGTEAFFGQGTRLTVV.

This chain joins TRBV7-2 and TRBJ2-7; 9 bases agree with TRBD2. The CDR3 runs 15 residues. Germline CDR1 and CDR2: SGHTA and FQGNSA. After removal of 3 bases from V and 7 bases from J, the junction contained 10 bases not matched to a gene. This CDR3 is CASSLILAGPGEQYF. CDR3 DNA: TGTGCCAGCAGCTTGATACTAGCGGGCCCGGGGGAGCAGTACTTC.

The chain carries TRBV29-1 and TRBJ2-1; a weak D match, TRBD1 (5 bases). The V gene's germline CDR1 is SQVTM and CDR2 ANQGSEA. Trimming took off 5 bases at V and 4 bases at J, with 6 bases between the two ends. The CDR3 totals 11 residues. In nucleotides, the CDR3 is TGCAGCGTTTCAGGGTACAATGAGCAGTTCTTC. Protein sequence: CSVSGYNEQFF.

The gene calls are TRBV9 and TRBJ2-1; 13 nucleotides line up with TRBD2. This CDR3 region has 16 residues. Germline V lookup: CDR1 SGDLS, CDR2 YYNGEE. Germline trimming cut 3 bases from V and 6 bases from J; bases unmatched to any gene: 6. The CDR3 bases are TGTGCCAGCAGCGAGGGACTAGCGGGGTTATCCAATGAGCAGTTCTTC. Amino acids: CASSEGLAGLSNEQFF.